Below, 24 T cell receptor beta chains from the same sample are listed, as sequenced in a study of cytomegalovirus exposure and HLA in healthy donors. This PCR relied on a set of 60 Vbeta primers and 13 Jbeta primers. Some clones are missing from TCRdb's copy, which holds only in-frame ones; the method was immunoSEQ multiplex PCR. The sample shows fewer than 150,000 clones, around 77% of them seen only once. Sequences were obtained from PBMCs. Every receptor here comes from a woman aged 25 to 45 in good health and CMV-seropositive.

This clone was counted between two and nine times. V gene TRBV7-9 combines with J gene TRBJ2-7; 9 nucleotides agree with TRBD1. V shed 4 bases and J 4 bases; nucleotides not matched to a gene: 11. Germline-derived CDR1 and CDR2 are SEHNR and FQNEAQ (reference sequence). CDR3 length equals 16 residues. The CDR3 is CASSSGLGTGWYEQYF. As DNA, the CDR3 is TGTGCCAGCAGCTCAGGATTAGGGACAGGGTGGTACGAGCAGTACTTC.

J is TRBJ1-2 and V is TRBV19; the D is unclear. The V and J ends lost 3 bases and 2 bases respectively, with 16 bases between them. This CDR3 is built from 16 residues. Germline assignment: CDR1 LNHDA and CDR2 SQIVND (reference sequence). The CDR3 here is CASSIPLTNENYGYTF. CDR3 sequence (DNA): TGTGCCAGTAGTATCCCCCTCACGAACGAGAACTATGGCTACACCTTC.

With respect to this clone: Other nucleotide sequences from this sample produce the same CDR3. The rearrangement uses TRBV5-1 and TRBJ2-2, with a weak D call TRBD1 (5 bases). Looked up from germline, CDR1 is SGHRS and CDR2 is YFSETQ. The CDR3 totals 14 residues. Deletions cut 4 bases from V and 3 bases from J, with 10 bases between. As DNA, the CDR3 is TGCGCCAGCAGCAAAACAGGAGACACCGGGGAGCTGTTTTTT. This encodes CASSKTGDTGELFF.

The genes are TRBV30 and TRBJ1-1, with TRBD1 as a possible D gene (5 bases). The length of the CDR3 is 14 residues. Germline lookup yields CDR1 GTSNPN and CDR2 SVGIG (reference sequence). The V end lost 1 base, the J end lost 3 bases, and 12 bases lay between the germline ends. CDR3 DNA: TGTGCCTGGAGTGGGGCATTCAGGGACACTGAAGCTTTCTTT. This gives the protein CAWSGAFRDTEAFF.

The genes are TRBV9 and TRBJ2-3, with 10 nucleotides matching TRBD2. Losses at the gene ends were 1 base for V and 4 bases for J; bases not matched to a gene: 0. The CDR3 contains 14 residues. Germline assignment: CDR1 SGDLS and CDR2 YYNGEE. The CDR3 nucleotides read TGTGCCAGCAGCGTACTAGCGGGGGCAGATACGCAGTATTTT. It yields the protein CASSVLAGADTQYF.

This clone was counted once. The rearrangement joins TRBV9 to TRBJ1-5; no clear D gene. This CDR3 has 15 amino acids. Germline V CDR1 and CDR2: SGDLS, YYNGEE. Trimming took 0 bases from V and 0 from J, leaving 7 bases between them. In DNA form, the CDR3 reads TGTGCCAGCAGCGTAGAACAGAATAGCAATCAGCCCCAGCATTTT. As protein: CASSVEQNSNQPQHF.

This sequence joins TRBV6-5 and TRBJ2-2; the match to TRBD2 covers 12 bases. Trimming took 5 bases from V and 5 from J; bases not matched to a gene: 3. CDR1 and CDR2 (germline): MNHEY, SVGAGI. The CDR3 has 15 residues. This CDR3 is CASSRLAGETGELFF. CDR3 nucleotide sequence: TGTGCCAGCAGTCGACTAGCGGGAGAAACCGGGGAGCTGTTTTTT.

The chain uses TRBV6-5 and TRBJ2-1, with TRBD2 matching over 13 bases. V was pared by 4 bases and J by 4 bases, with 1 base of the junction left unmatched. CDR3 size: 15 residues. In germline, CDR1 is MNHEY, CDR2 SVGAGI. The CDR3: CASSSGLAGYNEQFF. The CDR3 DNA reads as TGTGCCAGCAGTTCGGGACTAGCGGGGTACAATGAGCAGTTCTTC.

This clone appeared a few times. The genes are TRBV4-2 and TRBJ2-5; 16 bases are shared with TRBD2. V was pared by 0 bases and J by 10 bases, with 8 bases of the junction left unmatched. From germline, CDR1 is LGHNA and CDR2 YNFKEQ. This CDR3 contains 17 residues. CDR3 nucleotides: TGTGCCAGCAGCCAAGATGCGGGACTAGCGGGAGGGAGCGGCCAGTACTTC. This gives the protein CASSQDAGLAGGSGQYF.

The chain is built from TRBV27 and TRBJ1-1; D ambiguous. The ends were cut back, 5 bases at V and 6 bases at J, with 10 bases in the middle. Germline V gene lookup returns CDR1 MNHEY and CDR2 SMNVEV (reference sequence). CDR3 size: 12 residues. The CDR3 DNA is TGTGCCAGCAGTCGATCAGGCGCTGAAGCTTTCTTT. Amino acid sequence: CASSRSGAEAFF.

This clone was seen just once. One end of the junction varies from germline; a read error may be responsible. The chain recombines TRBV10-3 with TRBJ2-1; TRBD2 matches at 9 bases. The CDR3 is made up of 14 amino acids. Germline V gene sequence: CDR1 ENHRY, CDR2 SYGVKD. The CDR3 is CTSKREARLDEQFF. DNA of the CDR3: TGCACATCGAAGCGGGAGGCGAGGTTGGATGAGCAGTTCTTC.

This clone occurred a few times. This chain links TRBV16 with TRBJ1-2; D gene unclear. Germline CDR1 reads KGHSY; CDR2 reads FQNENV. The CDR3 has 14 residues. V was trimmed by 2 bases and J by 5 bases, leaving 12 bases between them. CDR3 amino acids: CASSQRGMGYGYTF. The DNA for the CDR3 is TGTGCCAGCAGCCAACGGGGTATGGGGTATGGCTACACCTTC.

CDR3 sequence: CASRRGRTDTEAFF. The CDR3 nucleotides are TGTGCCAGCAGGAGGGGGCGGACGGACACTGAAGCTTTCTTT. The chain links TRBV6-5 to TRBJ1-1, with TRBD1 matching 7 bases. Germline V lookup: CDR1 MNHEY, CDR2 SVGAGI. The J segment lost 3 bases and the V segment lost 6 bases, leaving 7 bases of the junction unmatched. There are 14 residues in the CDR3.

Concerning this clone itself: Other DNA variants within this sample encode the same CDR3. This chain connects TRBV11-3 to TRBJ1-4; 8 bases match TRBD1. The CDR3 is 14 residues long. CDR1 SGHNT and CDR2 YENEEA come from the germline V gene. The ends lost 5 bases at V and 5 bases at J; junction bases unmatched: 4. The CDR3 DNA reads TGTGCCAGCAGCGACAGGGGCACCAATGAAAAACTGTTTTTT. It translates to CASSDRGTNEKLFF.

The rearrangement uses TRBV6-4 and TRBJ2-3, with 10 bases fitting TRBD2. V lost 6 bases, J lost 0 bases, and 6 bases stayed unmatched. This CDR3 comprises 16 residues. From germline, CDR1 is MRHNA and CDR2 SNTAGT. CDR3 amino acids: CASSATSGFSTDTQYF. For the CDR3, the DNA is TGTGCCAGCAGCGCGACTAGCGGGTTTAGCACAGATACGCAGTATTTT.

This CDR3 reads CAWRVYRGTGTGELFF. The DNA of the CDR3 is TGTGCCTGGAGGGTATATCGGGGGACGGGCACCGGGGAGCTGTTTTTT. V is TRBV30 and J is TRBJ2-2; TRBD2 is a possible D gene (6 bases). Germline CDR1 GTSNPN, CDR2 SVGIG (reference sequence). This CDR3 is 16 amino acids long. V was shortened by 3 bases and J by 4 bases, with 18 bases between the two germline ends.

V and J are TRBV15 and TRBJ2-5, with 8 bases matching TRBD2. The CDR3 is 15 amino acids. Germline lookup yields CDR1 LNHNV and CDR2 YYDKDF (reference sequence). The V and J ends lost 1 base and 4 bases, in that order; junction bases with no gene match: 5. The CDR3 spells CATSRGAGAPETQYF. The CDR3 DNA follows: TGTGCCACCAGCAGAGGAGCGGGAGCCCCAGAGACCCAGTACTTC. The entire variable domain, with the rest obtained from reference TRBV15 and TRBJ2-5, is as follows: DAMVIQNPRYQVTQFGKPVTLSCSQTLNHNVMYWYQQKSSQAPKLLFHYYDKDFNNEADTPDNFQSRRPNTSFCFLDIRSPGLGDTAMYLCATSRGAGAPETQYFGPGTRLLVL.

The J gene is TRBJ2-3, the V gene TRBV29-1; 9 bases map to TRBD2. The CDR3 runs 13 residues. Germline-derived CDR1 and CDR2 are SQVTM and ANQGSEA. V was pared by 4 bases and J by 2 bases, with 1 base of the junction left unmatched. The CDR3 is CSVVAGVTDTQYF. CDR3 sequence (DNA): TGCAGCGTTGTAGCGGGGGTCACAGATACGCAGTATTTT.

The V call is TRBV7-6, the J call TRBJ2-2, with D unresolved. CDR3 length: 13 amino acids. Germline CDR1 and CDR2: SGHVS and FNYEAQ. V lost 4 bases, J lost 6 bases, and 9 bases lay in between. The CDR3: CASSSTNSGELFF. CDR3 sequence (DNA): TGTGCCAGCAGCTCTACCAACTCCGGGGAGCTGTTTTTT.

This clone is a singleton in its sample. The chain employs TRBV30 and TRBJ2-1; 14 positions match TRBD2. Germline V lookup: CDR1 GTSNPN, CDR2 SVGIG (reference sequence). Trimming removed 1 base from V and 4 bases from J; junction bases left unmatched: 0. The CDR3 runs 15 residues. The CDR3 region has the DNA TGTGCCTGGAGTGGACTAGCGGGAGGGTACAATGAGCAGTTCTTC. Protein: CAWSGLAGGYNEQFF.

This clone has a single count. The V gene is TRBV5-4, the J gene TRBJ1-1; a possible D gene is TRBD1 (5 bases). Germline CDR1 reads SGHNT; CDR2 reads YYREEE (reference sequence). V was pared by 0 bases and J by 1 base, with 10 bases between. This CDR3 has 15 residues. The CDR3: CASSLVGAGNTEAFF. In DNA form, the CDR3 reads TGTGCCAGCAGCTTGGTTGGGGCTGGGAACACTGAAGCTTTCTTT.

The V gene is TRBV5-8, the J gene TRBJ1-2, with TRBD1 as a possible D gene (5 bases). CDR3 size: 19 residues. V was clipped by 1 base and J by 1 base, with 23 bases between them. Germline CDR1 is SGHTS and CDR2 is YDEGEE. The CDR3 DNA reads TGTGCCAGCAGCTTGTTTGCGTGGGGCGATCGAACCAATAACTATGGCTACACCTTC. Protein product: CASSLFAWGDRTNNYGYTF.

The chain is built from TRBV9 and TRBJ2-3, with 14 bases matching TRBD2. The length of the CDR3 is 16 residues. V gave up 2 bases and J gave up 5 bases; unmatched junction bases: 4. CDR1 and CDR2 (germline): SGDLS, YYNGEE. The CDR3 loop reads CASSVGLAGAEDTQYF. The DNA of the CDR3 is TGTGCCAGCAGCGTGGGACTAGCGGGAGCGGAAGATACGCAGTATTTT.

In its sample, this clone was seen once. The chain joins TRBV7-3 to TRBJ1-1; 8 nucleotides match TRBD1. Germline CDR1 is SGHTA and CDR2 is FQGTGA. V trimming: 6 bases; J trimming: 6 bases; junction bases outside the gene matches: 6. The CDR3 totals 13 residues. CDR3 residues: CASSRGQVSEAFF. Written as DNA, the CDR3 is TGTGCCAGCAGTAGGGGACAGGTCTCTGAAGCTTTCTTT.